The source of this T cell receptor (beta chain) is a study of blood T cells in healthy people across ages. About this clonotype itself: Its antigen is undetermined.

Alongside a J-beta primer mix, a sample-barcoded 5' primer served in a second PCR lasting roughly 7 to 12 cycles. Unique molecular identifiers of 12 random nucleotides labeled each cDNA. One entry per CDR3 protein, called by TCRdb with MiXCR from the 5' RACE reads. The data contain nearly 1 million distinct CDR3 sequences, approximately 50% of them seen just once; the ten biggest clones take up about 22%. Germline V gene sequence: CDR1 SGHVS, CDR2 FNYEAQ. V lost 11 bases to trimming and J lost 1 base; unmatched junction nucleotides: 7. The CDR3 totals 15 residues. There were healthy Caucasian individuals from Russia, aged roughly 6 to 95, serving as donors. Regarding the study as a whole: Unknown CMV status may confound age-related changes in expanded clones. Significant beta diversity loss was already apparent by age about 39, declining roughly linearly.

The chain links TRBV7-6 to TRBJ2-1, with 11 positions matching TRBD2. This sequence was found in a woman aged 55-69 years in good health. The sequenced sample was blood. CDR3 in DNA: TGTGCCTCCGGGGGACTAGCGGCGTCCTACAATGAGCAGTTCTTC. Its protein is CASGGLAASYNEQFF.